This is a list of T cell receptor beta chains from one sample in a study of T-cell reconstitution after alpha-beta-depleted transplantation in children. TCRdb called the PCR reads again in MiXCR, with one record for every CDR3 protein. This sample has 150,000 to 200,000 distinct CDR3 sequences, with approximately 6.6% found just once. The sample consisted of PBMCs from the stem cell graft donor, taken from the stem cell graft. The receptors were gathered from a human donor who donated a stem cell graft to a child with Wiskott-Aldrich syndrome. The CDR3 runs from the conserved cysteine through the conserved F or W. Fields, in order: D gene, clone size, V gene, J gene, CDR3 DNA, CDR3 protein. The D gene is left open where the match is weak. Rows give clone size only sometimes, using once, few, many, or a class for an expanded clone.

>TRBD1|many|TRBV5-1|TRBJ2-7
TGCGCCAGCAGCAAGGGGACAGGGGACGGCTCCTACGAGCAGTACTTC
CASSKGTGDGSYEQYF
>NA|NA|TRBV4-1|TRBJ2-6
TGCGCCAGCAGCCAACGTGGGCAAATAACGTCTGGGGCCAACGTCCTGACTTTC
CASSQRGQITSGANVLTF
>NA|many|TRBV29-1|TRBJ1-2
TGCAGCGTTGAATACTACCTCGGGCGTGGCTACACCTTC
CSVEYYLGRGYTF
>NA|many|TRBV4-3|TRBJ2-7
TGCGCCAGCAGCCAAGAGTCCGCAGGGATGGTCTACGAGCAGTACTTC
CASSQESAGMVYEQYF
>NA|many|TRBV10-3|TRBJ2-7
TGTGCCATCAGCGGCAGGGGAGGCTCCTACGAGCAGTACTTC
CAISGRGGSYEQYF
>NA|many|TRBV20-1|TRBJ2-3
TGCAGTGCCCGCCCCCCTACATTAGCAGATACGCAGTATTTT
CSARPPTLADTQYF
>NA|many|TRBV12-3/TRBV12-4|TRBJ1-5
TGTGCCAGCAGTCCCACCGGGGCGGGGGGTCAGCCCCAGCATTTT
CASSPTGAGGQPQHF
>NA|many|TRBV11-2|TRBJ1-2
TGTGCCAGCAGCCAAGGAGTCACATATGGCTACACCTTC
CASSQGVTYGYTF
>NA|few|TRBV6-2/TRBV6-3|TRBJ1-2
TGTGCCAGCTCGAAGAATGGCTACACCTTC
CASSKNGYTF
>TRBD2|many|TRBV20-1|TRBJ2-1
TGCAGCCCGGGACTAGCAGACTACAATGAGCAGTTCTTC
CSPGLADYNEQFF
>NA|many|TRBV7-2|TRBJ1-6
TGTGCCAGCAGCTCCCAGAATTCACCCCTCCACTTT
CASSSQNSPLHF
>TRBD1|many|TRBV10-3|TRBJ2-5
TGTGCCATCAGTTCGACAGGGTGGGGAGAGACCCAGTACTTC
CAISSTGWGETQYF
>TRBD1|NA|TRBV5-5|TRBJ2-5
TGTGCCAGCAGCAACACTCGGACAGGCCAAGAGACCCAGTACTTC
CASSNTRTGQETQYF
>NA|NA|TRBV20-1|TRBJ1-1
TGCAGTGCTTACAGGAACACTGAAGCTTTCTTT
CSAYRNTEAFF
>TRBD1|many|TRBV12-3/TRBV12-4|TRBJ1-5
TGTGCCAGCAGCCTAGGACAGGGGAGGAATCAGCCCCAGCATTTT
CASSLGQGRNQPQHF
>NA|many|TRBV6-5|TRBJ2-2
TGTGCCAGCAGATTACAAGGAACCGGGGAGCTGTTTTTT
CASRLQGTGELFF
>NA|many|TRBV4-3|TRBJ1-1
TGCGCCAGCAGCCGACGCGCAACAAGAAATATGAACACTGAAGCTTTCTTT
CASSRRATRNMNTEAFF
>NA|many|TRBV7-9|TRBJ1-1
TGTGCCCTTGACTTGAACACTGAAGCTTTCTTT
CALDLNTEAFF
>NA|many|TRBV12-3/TRBV12-4|TRBJ1-1
TGTGCCAGCAGTTTAGTTGCAGGGGTGGACACTGAAGCTTTCTTT
CASSLVAGVDTEAFF
>NA|many|TRBV20-1|TRBJ1-4
TGCAGTGCTAGAGACAGCCCAGGGCCTAATGAAAAACTGTTTTTT
CSARDSPGPNEKLFF
>TRBD2|many|TRBV7-6|TRBJ2-5
TGTGCCAGCAGCTTAGTACTAGCGGGGGGACTCTCCCAAGAGACCCAGTACTTC
CASSLVLAGGLSQETQYF
>TRBD2|few|TRBV19|TRBJ2-5
TGTGCCAGTAGTATGGTTTTCGGTAGCGGGAGCTCCCGATTACAAGAGACCCAGTACTTC
CASSMVFGSGSSRLQETQYF
>TRBD1|many|TRBV20-1|TRBJ2-3
TGCAGTGCTAGAGGGGACAGTCAGAGAACCACAGATACGCAGTATTTT
CSARGDSQRTTDTQYF